Following are 16 T cell receptor beta chains from one sample sequenced in a study of shared clonotypes between healthy human individuals. This table comes from immunoSEQ multiplex PCR, and its TCRdb copy is limited to in-frame clones, with some not included. The table lists 550,000 to 800,000 clones, less than 95% of them singletons. Sequenced sample: memory CD8+ T cells from PBMCs. The subset: CD45RO+ cells pooled with CCR7-negative TemRA cells. These receptor sequences come from a young man in good health. Some clones in this sample may be carry-over from other donors' samples.

The chain couples TRBV19 to TRBJ2-7; D remains unclear. Germline CDR1 reads LNHDA; CDR2 reads SQIVND (reference sequence). The germline V and J ends were trimmed by 4 bases and 0 bases, with 10 bases remaining between them. This CDR3 is 14 amino acids long. The CDR3 DNA reads as TGTGCCAGTAGTAAAATAATCAGCTCCTACGAGCAGTACTTC. It translates to CASSKIISSYEQYF.

The chain has TRBV29-1 and TRBJ2-5; tentatively, D is TRBD2 (5 bases). CDR1 and CDR2 from the germline V gene are SQVTM and ANQGSEA. This CDR3 spans 13 amino acids. V was pared by 5 bases and J by 5 bases, with 15 bases between. The chain's CDR3 is CSVFRELRETQYF. In DNA, the CDR3 is TGCAGCGTTTTCCGGGAATTGCGGGAGACCCAGTACTTC.

The chain links TRBV2 to TRBJ2-1; 8 nucleotides line up with TRBD1. The CDR3 is 16 amino acids. Unmatched junction bases numbered 9, after V lost 4 bases and J lost 4 bases. The germline V gene encodes CDR1 SNHLY and CDR2 FYNNEI. For the CDR3, the DNA is TGTGCCAGCAGTGTAGGATTCAGGACAGGGTACAATGAGCAGTTCTTC. Encoded protein: CASSVGFRTGYNEQFF.

This clone appeared a few times. This chain joins TRBV7-9 and TRBJ2-2; D is uncertain. Per germline, CDR1 SEHNR and CDR2 FQNEAQ (reference sequence). Trimming cost V 11 bases and J 6 bases, with 7 bases left between them. This CDR3 region has 10 residues. CDR3 in amino acids: CAVAPGELFF. In nucleotides, the CDR3 is TGTGCCGTAGCACCCGGGGAGCTGTTTTTT.

This clone appeared a few times. This chain uses TRBV27 with TRBJ1-1; D ambiguous. Per the germline V gene, CDR1 is MNHEY and CDR2 is SMNVEV (reference sequence). V was pared by 2 bases and J by 1 base, with 14 bases between. This CDR3 contains 16 residues. CDR3 amino acids: CASSLLGSLTNTEAFF. The CDR3 DNA is TGTGCCAGCAGTTTACTAGGGTCGCTAACGAACACTGAAGCTTTCTTT.

V gene TRBV11-2 combines with J gene TRBJ1-4, with 10 bases that match TRBD1. Germline V CDR1 and CDR2: SGHAT, FQNNGV. CDR3 length equals 17 residues. The trim removed 6 bases at V and 7 bases at J, leaving 14 bases unmatched. CDR3 in DNA: TGTGCCAGCAGTCGAATTCCCCCGGGACAGGGGAGTGAAAAACTGTTTTTT. Translating gives CASSRIPPGQGSEKLFF.

This chain connects TRBV7-9 to TRBJ2-7; perhaps D is TRBD1 or TRBD2 (6 bases each). Germline-derived CDR1 and CDR2 are SEHNR and FQNEAQ (reference sequence). Trimming shortened V by 6 bases and J by 3 bases, and 12 bases separated the two germline ends. The CDR3 consists of 13 residues. The CDR3 DNA follows: TGTGCCAGCAGTAGGGGGGATGGCTACGAGCAGTACTTC. As protein: CASSRGDGYEQYF.

In the case of this clone: Distinct nucleotide sequences in the sample also encode this CDR3. The V and J genes are TRBV28 and TRBJ2-7; D is uncertain. The CDR3 has 13 amino acids. From germline, CDR1 is MDHEN and CDR2 SYDVKM. V was clipped by 2 bases and J by 0 bases, with 5 bases between them. CDR3 loop: CASSLAGSYEQYF. The CDR3 nucleotides read TGTGCCAGCAGTTTAGCAGGCTCCTACGAGCAGTACTTC.

The chain combines TRBV28 with TRBJ2-7, with a tentative D call TRBD2 (5 bases). Germline V gene sequence: CDR1 MDHEN, CDR2 SYDVKM. Trimming removed 5 bases from V and 5 bases from J, with 22 bases in between. This CDR3 has 16 amino acids. The CDR3 here is CASSPSVSAFGNEQYF. In nucleotides, the CDR3 is TGTGCCAGCAGTCCCTCCGTTAGCGCCTTCGGGAACGAGCAGTACTTC.

V and J are TRBV5-1 and TRBJ2-7; D remains unclear. In germline, CDR1 is SGHRS, CDR2 YFSETQ. This CDR3 is built from 13 residues. Trimming removed 3 bases from V and 0 bases from J, with 7 bases in between. CDR3 loop: CASSSQASYEQYF. The CDR3 coding sequence is TGCGCCAGCAGCTCCCAGGCCTCCTACGAGCAGTACTTC.

The rearrangement joins TRBV6-1 to TRBJ1-5; unclear D gene. The CDR3 length is 15 residues. The germline V and J ends were trimmed by 3 bases and 0 bases, with 9 bases remaining between them. Germline V gene lookup returns CDR1 MNHNS and CDR2 SASEGT. CDR3 sequence reads: CASSEVGISNQPQHF. The CDR3 DNA reads as TGTGCCAGCAGTGAGGTGGGGATTAGCAATCAGCCCCAGCATTTT.

The J gene is TRBJ2-3, the V gene TRBV10-2, with 7 bases matching TRBD2. In germline, CDR1 is WSHSY, CDR2 SAAADI. The ends lost 8 bases at V and 6 bases at J; junction bases unmatched: 5. The CDR3 has 12 residues. The CDR3 sequence: CASQDGGDTQYF. DNA for the CDR3: TGCGCCAGCCAAGACGGGGGGGATACGCAGTATTTT.

The chain couples TRBV7-9 to TRBJ2-1, with TRBD2 matching 14 bases. This CDR3 contains 15 residues. Germline V gene lookup returns CDR1 SEHNR and CDR2 FQNEAQ (reference sequence). V was clipped by 5 bases and J by 8 bases; unmatched bases: 5. The CDR3 sequence: CASSRGTSGSDEQFF. The CDR3 DNA follows: TGTGCCAGCAGCAGAGGGACTAGCGGGAGCGATGAGCAGTTCTTC.

This clone was detected a few times. This chain links TRBV7-9 with TRBJ1-5; no definite D call. There are 11 residues in the CDR3. Trimming cost V 8 bases and J 5 bases, with 7 bases left between them. Germline CDR1 SEHNR, CDR2 FQNEAQ (reference sequence). DNA for the CDR3: TGTGCCAGCGGGAGGGATCAGCCCCAGCATTTT. Translated: CASGRDQPQHF. Full variable domain (rest looked up from reference TRBV7-9 and TRBJ1-5): DTGVSQNPRHKITKRGQNVTFRCDPISEHNRLYWYRQTLGQGPEFLTYFQNEAQLEKSRLLSDRFSAERPKGSFSTLEIQRTEQGDSAMYLCASGRDQPQHFGDGTRLSIL.

This sequence joins TRBV7-3 and TRBJ2-3, with TRBD2 matching 7 bases. Germline values: CDR1 SGHTA, CDR2 FQGTGA. CDR3 length: 14 amino acids. The J segment lost 2 bases and the V segment lost 4 bases, leaving 3 bases of the junction unmatched. The CDR3 DNA reads TGTGCCAGCAGCTACAGCGGGGCCACAGATACGCAGTATTTT. This translates into CASSYSGATDTQYF.

J is TRBJ1-2 and V is TRBV6-5, with D unresolved. CDR1 is MNHEY and CDR2 is SVGAGI in the germline V gene. V was trimmed by 0 bases and J by 6 bases, leaving 5 bases between them. The CDR3 totals 12 residues. The CDR3 region has the DNA TGTGCCAGCAGTTACTCTGGAGATGGCTACACCTTC. Amino acid sequence: CASSYSGDGYTF.